Included here is one TCR beta chain sequence, with context. Healthy HIV-negative adults without recent acute infections or vaccinations served as donors. This sample was included in a study of shared clonotypes between healthy human individuals. The wider study: Researchers assigned three CD4 naive, three CD4 memory, two CD8 naive and one CD8 memory plate to each donor.

The assay was immunoSEQ multiplex PCR, and TCRdb's table has in-frame clones only and misses some. The sample includes more than 550,000 clones, approximately 72% of them seen just once. This CDR3 region has 15 residues. V was clipped by 2 bases and J by 0 bases, with 7 bases between them. CDR1 and CDR2 from the germline V gene are KGHSH and LQKENI. Sequenced material: memory CD4+ T cells sorted from blood. Subset given: CD45RA-negative fraction. The rearrangement uses TRBV18 and TRBJ2-2; D unclear. The clonotype comes from a woman under 40 in good health. The CDR3 bases are TGTGCCAGCTCACCAAGGAGTTCGAACACCGGGGAGCTGTTTTTT. Translated: CASSPRSSNTGELFF.